This T cell receptor (beta chain) was sequenced for a study of blood T cell repertoires in COVID-19. At the level of the study: The United States, Italy and Spain supplied acute and convalescent COVID-19 samples. From T cells, B-cell-depleted T cells, or PBMCs came the material, which was cDNA or gDNA.

Libraries were prepared by immunoSEQ multiplex PCR; TCRdb keeps only in-frame clonotypes and omits some of them. The table shows hundreds of thousands of clones, with 70% to 90% occurring only once. Enrollees, about 18 to 95 years old, lived in 24 US areas. This clonotype was sampled from a man younger than 40 with acute COVID-19. The sample taken for sequencing was PBMCs or T cells enriched from blood (not recorded which).

CDR3 protein: CASSEWKGGLDTIYF. The CDR3 region has the DNA TGTGCCAGCAGTGAATGGAAGGGAGGGCTGGACACCATATATTTT. This rearrangement joins TRBV2 to TRBJ1-3; the D is unclear. Trimming removed 2 bases at V and 8 bases at J, with 16 bases between. Per germline, CDR1 SNHLY and CDR2 FYNNEI. This CDR3 has 15 amino acids.